One and the same sample provided the 30 T cell receptor beta chains below, sequenced in a study of esophageal squamous cell carcinoma under preoperative chemotherapy. Via MiXCR, TCRdb re-called the PCR reads, giving one row per CDR3 protein. The sample lists about 15,000 distinct CDR3 sequences, around 45% occurring once. Specified time point: before preoperative PTX-NDP chemotherapy. Specimen collection occurred from a patient given preoperative chemotherapy. The receptor source for this set is a human donor with esophageal squamous cell carcinoma. The donor label of this sample is uncertain.

V and J are TRBV6-1 and TRBJ2-5; 7 bases agree with TRBD1. V shed 3 bases, J shed 1 base, and the junction held 5 bases outside the gene matches. Germline loops: CDR1 MNHNS, CDR2 SASEGT. CDR3 size: 15 residues. The CDR3: CASSDIQGFQETQYF. CDR3 bases: TGTGCCAGCAGTGACATACAGGGGTTCCAAGAGACCCAGTACTTC.

This chain links TRBV7-2 with TRBJ1-2; D ambiguous. From germline, CDR1 is SGHTA and CDR2 FQGNSA. Trimming pared 3 bases from V and 3 bases from J, leaving 14 bases between. The CDR3 totals 15 residues. The CDR3 here is CASSLRRTVDYGYTF. The CDR3 bases are TGTGCCAGCAGCTTGCGACGGACCGTGGACTATGGCTACACCTTC. Based on the CDR3 plus reference TRBV7-2 and TRBJ1-2, the full variable domain is GAGVSQSPSNKVTEKGKDVELRCDPISGHTALYWYRQSLGQGLEFLIYFQGNSAPDKSGLPSDRFSAERTGGSVSTLTIQRTQQEDSAVYLCASSLRRTVDYGYTFGSGTRLTVV.

This clonotype came up many times. The chain joins TRBV6-5 to TRBJ1-2; a weak D match, TRBD1 (5 bases). Trimming cost V 3 bases and J 3 bases, with 8 bases left between them. This CDR3 is built from 13 residues. Germline CDR1 is MNHEY and CDR2 is SVGAGI. The CDR3 loop is CASSYGGHYGYTF. CDR3 nucleotides: TGTGCCAGCAGTTATGGGGGTCACTATGGCTACACCTTC.

A remark on this clonotype: Possible read error: a much larger clone is one base away. The chain uses TRBV27 and TRBJ2-1; tentatively, D is TRBD2 (6 bases). From germline, CDR1 is MNHEY and CDR2 SMNVEV (reference sequence). The CDR3 extends over 15 amino acids. V was cut by 1 base and J by 10 bases, with 17 bases left in between. The CDR3 coding sequence is TGTGCCAGCAGTTTATTGGGGGACTCCCTCTACGAGCAGTTCTTC. Translation gives CASSLLGDSLYEQFF.

J is TRBJ2-3 and V is TRBV7-9, with 14 positions matching TRBD2. The CDR3 loop spans 20 amino acids. Germline CDR1 reads SEHNR; CDR2 reads FQNEAQ (reference sequence). Trimming removed 4 bases from V and 0 bases from J; junction bases left unmatched: 12. The CDR3 DNA is TGTGCCAGCAGCTCCAGTCCCGGGACTAGCGGGGGCTCTAGCACAGATACGCAGTATTTT. It specifies CASSSSPGTSGGSSTDTQYF.

The DNA of the CDR3 is TGTGCCAGCAGCCCCCGGGGACCGATCGGAGAGACCCAGTACTTC. It encodes CASSPRGPIGETQYF. V and J are TRBV7-3 and TRBJ2-7, with D perhaps assigned TRBD1 or TRBD2 (5 bases each). The end of the DNA aligns better with TRBJ2-5, so the J call may be wrong. From germline, CDR1 is SGHTA and CDR2 FQGTGA. This CDR3 comprises 15 residues.

CDR3 protein: CSAGTDYEQYF. The DNA of the CDR3 is TGCAGTGCTGGCACCGACTACGAGCAGTACTTC. The chain uses TRBV20-1 and TRBJ2-5; no firm D call. The J call may be incorrect, as the DNA end agrees better with TRBJ2-7. Germline CDR1 is DFQATT and CDR2 is SNEGSKA (reference sequence). This CDR3 spans 11 amino acids.

J is TRBJ2-1 and V is TRBV7-6; a possible D gene is TRBD1 (6 bases). Trimming pared 3 bases from V and 13 bases from J, leaving 25 bases between. Germline-derived CDR1 and CDR2 are SGHVS and FNYEAQ. This CDR3 has 16 amino acids. DNA of the CDR3: TGTGCCAGCAGCTTTCCGCACACAGGGTCCCGAGAGACCCAGTTCTTC. This encodes CASSFPHTGSRETQFF.

Of note for this clonotype: A read error may produce the germline difference seen at one junction end. The chain uses TRBV7-7 and TRBJ2-2; D gene uncertain. This CDR3 contains 15 residues. Germline assignment: CDR1 SSHAT and CDR2 FNYEAQ (reference sequence). The CDR3 protein is CASSRRTGRTGELFF. The DNA of the CDR3 is TGTGCTAGCAGCCGCAGGACGGGCAGAACCGGGGAGCTGTTTTTT.

The rearrangement joins TRBV6-5 to TRBJ2-5; 7 bases align to TRBD1. V dropped 2 bases and J dropped 3; count of bases not matched to a gene: 3. The CDR3 is 14 residues long. CDR1 and CDR2 (germline): MNHEY, SVGAGI. The CDR3 coding sequence is TGTGCCAGCAGTTACGCCACAGGGGAAGAGACCCAGTACTTC. Its translation: CASSYATGEETQYF.

This clonotype occurred many times. This sequence joins TRBV7-9 and TRBJ2-5; D ambiguous. The germline gives CDR1 SEHNR, CDR2 FQNEAQ (reference sequence). The CDR3 runs 15 residues. V was trimmed by 5 bases and J by 2 bases, leaving 15 bases between them. CDR3 nucleotide sequence: TGTGCCAGCAGCCACCAGTCGGGCTATCAAGAGACCCAGTACTTC. This translates into CASSHQSGYQETQYF.

A remark on this clonotype: A junction end diverges from the germline sequence, so it may reflect a read error. The genes are TRBV7-6 and TRBJ2-3, with D perhaps TRBD1 or TRBD2 (5 bases each). This CDR3 has 14 amino acids. Germline V gene lookup returns CDR1 SGHVS and CDR2 FNYEAQ. CDR3 sequence: CAGSGIRGQGTQYF. The CDR3 coding sequence is TGTGCCGGCAGCGGAATCAGAGGCCAGGGTACCCAGTATTTT.

This chain connects TRBV7-2 to TRBJ2-2; D remains unclear. CDR3 length: 14 amino acids. V lost 3 bases and J lost 1, with 6 bases in between. Germline V gives CDR1 SGHTA, CDR2 FQGNSA. The DNA of the CDR3 is TGTGCCAGCAGCTTGCTAATGAACACCGGGGAGCTGTTTTTT. It encodes CASSLLMNTGELFF.

The chain employs TRBV7-8 and TRBJ2-3; D possibly corresponds to TRBD2 (7 bases). The germline gives CDR1 SGHVS, CDR2 FQNEAQ. This CDR3 has 15 amino acids. CDR3 coding DNA: TGTGGCGGGGGCTTAGCCCCCCCTGGGGCAGATACGCAGTATTTT. Protein: CGGGLAPPGADTQYF.

By sample fraction, this clonotype is large. The rearrangement joins TRBV7-8 to TRBJ2-3; a weak D match, TRBD2 (6 bases). Germline loops: CDR1 SGHVS, CDR2 FQNEAQ. This CDR3 spans 19 amino acids. Trimming took off 1 base at V and 2 bases at J, with 22 bases between the two ends. CDR3 sequence: CASSLVPAGTSHSTDTQYF. Here the CDR3 DNA reads TGTGCCAGCAGCTTAGTTCCGGCGGGTACTAGCCACTCCACAGATACGCAGTATTTT.

The V gene is TRBV12-3 or TRBV12-4, the J gene TRBJ2-1, with a weak D call TRBD1 (5 bases). The ends were cut back, 5 bases at V and 0 bases at J, with 14 bases in the middle. This CDR3 region has 16 residues. The DNA for the CDR3 is TGTGCCAGCAGTGGGCCTTACGACAGCTCCTACAATGAGCAGTTCTTC. The encoded protein is CASSGPYDSSYNEQFF.

In its sample, this clonotype was seen a few times. The rearrangement links TRBV19 to TRBJ2-3, with D possibly TRBD1 on 6 matching bases. CDR3 length equals 13 residues. Looked up from germline, CDR1 is LNHDA and CDR2 is SQIVND (reference sequence). Trimming removed 10 bases from V and 0 bases from J, with 11 bases in between. The DNA of the CDR3 is TGTGCCACGAGGGGGTCTAGCACAGATACGCAGTATTTT. Translating gives CATRGSSTDTQYF. The variable domain in full, completed from reference TRBV19 and TRBJ2-3, reads DGGITQSPKYLFRKEGQNVTLSCEQNLNHDAMYWYRQDPGQGLRLIYYSQIVNDFQKGDIAEGYSVSREKKESFPLTVTSAQKNPTAFYLCATRGSSTDTQYFGPGTRLTVL.

The chain uses TRBV11-1 and TRBJ2-1; D is possibly TRBD2 (6 bases). CDR3 length: 14 amino acids. Germline CDR1 and CDR2: SGHAT and FQDESV (reference sequence). The V gene lost 5 bases and the J gene lost 8 bases, with 16 bases spanning the gap. As DNA, the CDR3 is TGTGCCAGCAGCCGGAGGGGTAACTCGGATGAGCAGTTCTTC. Translation: CASSRRGNSDEQFF.

The chain links TRBV7-2 to TRBJ2-1, with 7 bases fitting TRBD1. With the DNA end fitting TRBJ2-7 better, the J assignment may be wrong. Looked up from germline, CDR1 is SGHTA and CDR2 is FQGNSA. The CDR3 sequence is 15 residues long. DNA for the CDR3: TGTGCCAGCAGCTTAGGAGCAGGGGGAGCCTACGAGCAGTACTTC. The encoded protein is CASSLGAGGAYEQYF.

About this clonotype itself: Germline is not matched at one junction end, which may reflect a read error. The rearrangement joins TRBV12-5 to TRBJ2-4; 8 bases fit TRBD2. Germline loops: CDR1 LGHNT, CDR2 FRNRAP. The CDR3 spans 15 residues. The CDR3 DNA sequence: TGTGCTGGTGGGCTCGGGGGGGGTGGCGAAGACATCCAGTACTTC. Amino acid sequence: CAGGLGGGGEDIQYF.

The V call is TRBV12-3 or TRBV12-4, the J call TRBJ2-2, with TRBD1 as a possible D gene (6 bases). Trimming stripped 5 bases from V and 6 bases from J, with 13 bases between. The CDR3 covers 14 residues. CDR3 amino acids: CASSVTGLAGELFF. For the CDR3, the DNA is TGTGCCAGCAGTGTCACAGGGTTGGCCGGGGAGCTGTTTTTT.

This clonotype was picked up many times. The chain has TRBV6-5 and TRBJ2-1; D is ambiguous. The DNA end is more similar to TRBJ2-7, so the J call may be wrong. CDR1 MNHEY and CDR2 SVGAGI come from the germline V gene. This CDR3 has 17 amino acids. The CDR3 protein is CASSYSFLRIPGHEQYF. The CDR3 nucleotides read TGTGCCAGCAGTTACTCGTTTCTACGGATCCCCGGCCACGAGCAGTACTTC.

The chain uses TRBV11-2 and TRBJ2-7; D unresolved. Germline V gene data show CDR1 as SGHAT and CDR2 as FQNNGV. V was shortened by 1 base and J by 3 bases, with 10 bases between the two germline ends. This CDR3 comprises 14 residues. The DNA of the CDR3 is TGTGCCAGCAGCTTAGGAGTGACTGGCTACGAGCAGTACTTC. Protein sequence: CASSLGVTGYEQYF.

Remarks on this clonotype: At one boundary the junction diverges from the germline segment, which might be a read error. The rearrangement links TRBV6-1 to TRBJ2-3, with 11 bases aligning to TRBD2. Germline V lookup: CDR1 MNHNS, CDR2 SASEGT. The CDR3 covers 18 residues. Written as DNA, the CDR3 is TGTGCCAGCAGTGAAGGACTAGCGGGGCTGGGAGCCAAAAACATTAAGTACTTT. Encoded protein: CASSEGLAGLGAKNIKYF.

V gene TRBV7-6 combines with J gene TRBJ2-5, with 7 bases matching TRBD2. CDR1 and CDR2 from the germline V gene are SGHVS and FNYEAQ. Trimming cost V 1 base and J 7 bases; bases outside gene matches: 0. The CDR3 consists of 12 residues. The CDR3 reads CASSLGEGTQYF. In DNA, the CDR3 is TGTGCCAGCAGCTTAGGGGAGGGGACCCAGTACTTC. Supplemented by reference TRBV7-6 and TRBJ2-5, the full variable domain reads GAGVSQSPRYKVTKRGQDVALRCDPISGHVSLYWYRQALGQGPEFLTYFNYEAQQDKSGLPNDRFSAERPEGSISTLTIQRTEQRDSAMYRCASSLGEGTQYFGPGTRLLVL.

Note on this clonotype: The final CDR3 position lacks the conserved phenylalanine or tryptophan, pointing to a likely read error. The DNA is left out, because the CDR3 cannot be placed on it with certainty; the CDR3 is given as TCRdb lists it. This sequence joins TRBV6-5 and TRBJ2-5; no DNA check was done on the table's D call, TRBD2. The V gene's germline CDR1 is MNHEY and CDR2 SVGAGI. The CDR3 length is 17 residues, termini included. The CDR3 protein is CAGSYSGGGVGQATQFS.

The genes are TRBV7-8 and TRBJ2-2, with 7 nucleotides matching TRBD2. The germline CDR1 and CDR2 sequences are SGHVS and FQNEAQ. Losses at the gene ends were 4 bases for V and 0 bases for J; bases not matched to a gene: 5. CDR3 length: 16 residues. The CDR3 DNA is TGTGCCAGCAGCTGGGGAGCGGGGTCGAACACCGGGGAGCTGTTTTTT. Amino acid sequence: CASSWGAGSNTGELFF.

The J gene is TRBJ2-4, the V gene TRBV7-8; 8 positions agree with TRBD1. V gave up 2 bases and J gave up 3 bases; unmatched junction bases: 3. The CDR3 has 15 amino acids. Germline V gives CDR1 SGHVS, CDR2 FQNEAQ. CDR3 nucleotides: TGTGCCAGCAGCTTATACGGGACAGGCAAAAACATTCAGTACTTC. Encoded protein: CASSLYGTGKNIQYF.

In the case of this clonotype: A read error may produce the germline difference seen at one junction end. The chain combines TRBV12-3 or TRBV12-4 with TRBJ2-3, with TRBD2 matching 7 bases. CDR3 size: 14 residues. The CDR3, as DNA: TGTGCCAGCAGTCTAGCTGCGGGAGCAGATACGCAGTATTTT. Its protein product is CASSLAAGADTQYF.

This clonotype occurred once. The chain uses TRBV7-8 and TRBJ2-7; no firm D call. Per germline, CDR1 SGHVS and CDR2 FQNEAQ. The CDR3 runs 11 residues. The germline V and J ends were trimmed by 0 bases and 6 bases, with 3 bases remaining between them. The DNA of the CDR3 is TGTGCCAGCAGCTTAGCGTTCGAGCAGTACTTC. Its translation: CASSLAFEQYF.